Presented here are 17 T cell receptor beta chains from one specimen sequenced in a study of resident and recirculating memory T cells in vitiligo. The protocol was immunoSEQ multiplex PCR, while the TCRdb copy is restricted to in-frame clones and leaves out a portion. This table has more than 35,000 clones, nearly 95% appearing once. Sample: blood. Receptors originate from a male donor with vitiligo.

The chain couples TRBV15 to TRBJ1-5; D not certain. The CDR3 is 11 amino acids. CDR1 LNHNV and CDR2 YYDKDF come from the germline V gene (reference sequence). Deletions cut 11 bases from V and 0 bases from J, with 5 bases between. CDR3 in amino acids: CASNSNQPQHF. CDR3 sequence (DNA): TGTGCCTCAAATAGCAATCAGCCCCAGCATTTT.

The chain is built from TRBV2 and TRBJ2-2; 8 bases fit TRBD1. Trimming removed 10 bases from V and 4 bases from J; junction bases left unmatched: 5. The CDR3 contains 13 residues. Germline V gene data show CDR1 as SNHLY and CDR2 as FYNNEI. The CDR3 here is CAKGQGLTGELFF. The CDR3 DNA reads TGTGCCAAAGGACAGGGCCTCACCGGGGAGCTGTTTTTT.

This clone was observed a few times. This chain links TRBV9 with TRBJ2-5; 9 positions match TRBD1. From germline, CDR1 is SGDLS and CDR2 YYNGEE. The trim removed 3 bases at V and 5 bases at J, leaving 8 bases unmatched. This CDR3 is 15 amino acids long. CDR3 coding DNA: TGTGCCAGCAGCGGTTACGAGACAGGGGGGGAGACCCAGTACTTC. Translating gives CASSGYETGGETQYF.

V usage is TRBV30 and J usage is TRBJ1-2, with D perhaps matching TRBD1 (5 bases). The length of the CDR3 is 11 residues. CDR1 is GTSNPN, CDR2 SVGIG, per germline (reference sequence). CDR3 in DNA: TGTGCATCCGACAGAGACTATGGCTACACCTTC. Protein sequence: CASDRDYGYTF.

This chain connects TRBV9 to TRBJ1-4; TRBD1 matches 8 bases. Unmatched junction bases numbered 11, after V lost 4 bases and J lost 12 bases. The CDR3 spans 14 residues. Germline V gives CDR1 SGDLS, CDR2 YYNGEE. The CDR3 sequence: CASSPNVLDRELFF. The CDR3 DNA reads TGTGCCAGCAGCCCTAACGTCCTGGACAGGGAACTGTTTTTT.

This clone was observed once. The V call is TRBV5-1, the J call TRBJ1-4, with D perhaps matching TRBD1 (6 bases). Germline CDR1 and CDR2: SGHRS and YFSETQ. The CDR3 length is 13 residues. Trimming stripped 4 bases from V and 7 bases from J, with 11 bases between. The CDR3 here is CASSPGTTEKLFF. The DNA of the CDR3 is TGCGCCAGCAGCCCCGGGACAACTGAAAAACTGTTTTTT.

This clone was observed a few times. The rearrangement joins TRBV5-1 to TRBJ1-6, with TRBD1 as a possible D gene (6 bases). The germline V gene has CDR1 SGHRS and CDR2 YFSETQ. V shed 4 bases and J shed 10 bases, with 15 bases lying between them. CDR3 length: 14 residues. The CDR3: CASSPEVQGSPLHF. The DNA of the CDR3 is TGCGCCAGCAGCCCGGAGGTACAGGGCTCACCCCTCCACTTT.

The sample holds a few counts of this clone. This chain links TRBV7-2 with TRBJ1-3, with D maybe TRBD1 (6 bases). V was clipped by 5 bases and J by 3 bases, with 23 bases between them. The germline gives CDR1 SGHTA, CDR2 FQGNSA. The CDR3 loop spans 18 amino acids. CDR3 sequence: CASSPRTTGWLVGNTIYF. CDR3 bases: TGTGCCAGCAGCCCCAGGACGACAGGATGGTTGGTTGGAAACACCATATATTTT.

This rearrangement joins TRBV30 to TRBJ2-1, with TRBD1 matching over 9 bases. V lost 3 bases to trimming and J lost 5 bases; unmatched junction nucleotides: 14. CDR1 GTSNPN and CDR2 SVGIG come from the germline V gene (reference sequence). The CDR3 consists of 17 residues. Here the CDR3 reads CAWREFGTGLVDNEQFF. CDR3 DNA: TGTGCCTGGAGAGAATTCGGGACAGGGTTGGTGGACAATGAGCAGTTCTTC.

The chain recombines TRBV7-9 with TRBJ2-1; 9 nucleotides match TRBD2. CDR1 SEHNR and CDR2 FQNEAQ come from the germline V gene (reference sequence). Unmatched junction bases numbered 6, after V lost 2 bases and J lost 7 bases. The CDR3 contains 15 residues. The CDR3, as DNA: TGTGCCAGCAGCTTACACGCGGGGGGGGCGAATGAGCAGTTCTTC. Translation: CASSLHAGGANEQFF.

The rearrangement uses TRBV2 and TRBJ1-5; 9 bases match TRBD1. Germline lookup yields CDR1 SNHLY and CDR2 FYNNEI. Trimming removed 6 bases from V and 2 bases from J; junction bases left unmatched: 5. The CDR3 contains 15 residues. CDR3 residues: CASSWGQGGNQPQHF. The CDR3, as DNA: TGTGCCAGCAGCTGGGGACAGGGTGGCAATCAGCCCCAGCATTTT. Combining the CDR3 with reference TRBV2 and TRBJ1-5 gives the whole variable domain EPEVTQTPSHQVTQMGQEVILRCVPISNHLYFYWYRQILGQKVEFLVSFYNNEISEKSEIFDDQFSVERPDGSNFTLKIRSTKLEDSAMYFCASSWGQGGNQPQHFGDGTRLSIL.

V gene TRBV9 combines with J gene TRBJ2-5, with 12 bases identical to TRBD2. The germline CDR1 and CDR2 sequences are SGDLS and YYNGEE. This CDR3 has 17 residues. Trimming took 3 bases from V and 1 from J; bases not matched to a gene: 7. CDR3 in amino acids: CASSAGTSGYIQETQYF. CDR3 nucleotides: TGTGCCAGCAGCGCAGGGACTAGCGGGTACATCCAAGAGACCCAGTACTTC.

The gene calls are TRBV15 and TRBJ2-5; no firm D call. The germline CDR1 and CDR2 sequences are LNHNV and YYDKDF (reference sequence). V gave up 1 base and J gave up 3 bases, with 6 bases separating them. The CDR3 consists of 13 residues. CDR3 bases: TGTGCCACCAGCAGAGTCTATAAAGAGACCCAGTACTTC. Amino acid sequence: CATSRVYKETQYF.

The chain combines TRBV5-4 with TRBJ2-7, with 10 bases fitting TRBD1. J gave up 6 bases and V 2 bases, and 8 bases lay outside the gene matches. CDR3 length: 15 amino acids. Germline V gives CDR1 SGHNT, CDR2 YYREEE (reference sequence). The CDR3 DNA reads as TGTGCCAGCAGCTTCGGGGACAGGGGACTCTCCGAGCAGTACTTC. This sequence encodes CASSFGDRGLSEQYF.

The chain carries TRBV2 and TRBJ1-1; 10 bases agree with TRBD1. The germline gives CDR1 SNHLY, CDR2 FYNNEI. V lost 7 bases and J lost 5; bases outside the gene matches: 10. This CDR3 region has 15 residues. The CDR3: CASIRQGAATTEAFF. The CDR3 DNA follows: TGTGCCAGCATTCGACAGGGGGCAGCAACGACTGAAGCTTTCTTT.

The gene calls are TRBV18 and TRBJ1-5, with TRBD1 as a possible D gene (6 bases). Between the trimmed V and J ends, which lost 3 bases and 3 bases, there was a span of 12 bases. The CDR3 has 15 amino acids. Germline CDR1 is KGHSH and CDR2 is LQKENI. This chain's CDR3 is CASSPLQGINQPQHF. The CDR3 DNA sequence: TGTGCCAGCTCACCCCTACAGGGAATCAATCAGCCCCAGCATTTT.

The count of this clone is one. The chain has TRBV7-8 and TRBJ1-6; TRBD1 agrees at 9 bases. Germline CDR1 is SGHVS and CDR2 is FQNEAQ. The trim removed 6 bases at V and 10 bases at J, leaving 7 bases unmatched. The CDR3 spans 14 residues. CDR3 protein: CASRDTGGGSPLHF. CDR3 sequence (DNA): TGTGCCAGCAGGGATACAGGGGGCGGATCACCCCTCCACTTT.